This record looks at one T cell receptor (beta chain) sequence and its context. The data belong to a study of blood T cell repertoires in COVID-19. Study-level information: Sample material is recorded as cDNA or gDNA derived from T cells, B-cell-depleted T cells, or PBMCs.

Per germline, CDR1 KGHDR and CDR2 SFDVKD. V gave up 5 bases and J gave up 4 bases, with 10 bases separating them. The CDR3 runs 13 residues. Sequencing used immunoSEQ multiplex PCR; TCRdb keeps in-frame clones, though not all of them. The repertoire holds about 260,000 clones, 88% seen once, with 10% in the top ten. Seattle's cohort entered during active infection and was followed longitudinally. This chain connects TRBV24-1 to TRBJ2-5; no clear D gene. Sequences were obtained from peripheral blood. The receptor was derived from a woman between 70 and 85 years old with COVID-19, enrolled during active disease. This chain's CDR3 is CATSGIRGETQYF. DNA of the CDR3: TGTGCCACCAGTGGGATAAGAGGAGAGACCCAGTACTTC.